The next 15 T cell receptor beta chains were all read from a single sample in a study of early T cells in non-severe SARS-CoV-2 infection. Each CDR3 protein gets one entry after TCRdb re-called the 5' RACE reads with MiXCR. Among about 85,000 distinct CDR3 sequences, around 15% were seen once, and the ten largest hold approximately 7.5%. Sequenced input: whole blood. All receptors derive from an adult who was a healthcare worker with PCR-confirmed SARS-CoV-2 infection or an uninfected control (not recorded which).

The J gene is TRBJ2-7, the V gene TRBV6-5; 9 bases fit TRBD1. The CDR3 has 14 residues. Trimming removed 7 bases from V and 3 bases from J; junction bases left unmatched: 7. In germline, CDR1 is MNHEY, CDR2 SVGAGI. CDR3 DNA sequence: TGTGCCAGCAAAAGGGACAGGGTTGGCTACGAGCAGTACTTC. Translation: CASKRDRVGYEQYF.

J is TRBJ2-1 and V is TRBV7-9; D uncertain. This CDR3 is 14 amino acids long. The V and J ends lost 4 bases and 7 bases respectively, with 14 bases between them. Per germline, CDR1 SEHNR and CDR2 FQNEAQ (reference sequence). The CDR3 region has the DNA TGTGCCAGCAGCTCCCAATATCCCTCGAATGAGCAGTTCTTC. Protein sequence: CASSSQYPSNEQFF.

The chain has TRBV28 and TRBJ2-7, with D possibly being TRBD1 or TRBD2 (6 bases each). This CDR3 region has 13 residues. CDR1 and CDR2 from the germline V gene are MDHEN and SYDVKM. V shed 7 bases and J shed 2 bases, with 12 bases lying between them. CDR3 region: CASKPGATYEQYF. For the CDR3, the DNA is TGTGCCAGCAAGCCGGGGGCTACCTACGAGCAGTACTTC.

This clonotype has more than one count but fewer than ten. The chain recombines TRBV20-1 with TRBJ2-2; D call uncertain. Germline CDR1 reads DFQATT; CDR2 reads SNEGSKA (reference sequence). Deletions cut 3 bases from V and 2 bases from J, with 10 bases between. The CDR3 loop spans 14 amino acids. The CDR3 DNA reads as TGCAGTGCTAGGGAGACACCTAACACCGGGGAGCTGTTTTTT. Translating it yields CSARETPNTGELFF.

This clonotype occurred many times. This chain's CDR3 is CATSIDRGPSWEQYF. In nucleotides, the CDR3 is TGTGCCACCAGCATAGACAGGGGCCCCTCGTGGGAGCAGTACTTC. The V and J genes are TRBV15 and TRBJ2-7; 8 bases match TRBD1. J lost 7 bases, V lost 4 bases, and 12 bases had no gene match. This CDR3 comprises 15 residues. Germline CDR1 reads LNHNV; CDR2 reads YYDKDF (reference sequence).

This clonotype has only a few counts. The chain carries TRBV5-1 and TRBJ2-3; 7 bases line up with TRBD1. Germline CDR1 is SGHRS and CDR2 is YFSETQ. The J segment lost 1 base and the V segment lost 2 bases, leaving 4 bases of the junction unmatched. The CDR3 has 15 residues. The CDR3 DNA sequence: TGCGCCAGCAGCTTTGAGGGGGCCCGCACAGATACGCAGTATTTT. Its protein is CASSFEGARTDTQYF.

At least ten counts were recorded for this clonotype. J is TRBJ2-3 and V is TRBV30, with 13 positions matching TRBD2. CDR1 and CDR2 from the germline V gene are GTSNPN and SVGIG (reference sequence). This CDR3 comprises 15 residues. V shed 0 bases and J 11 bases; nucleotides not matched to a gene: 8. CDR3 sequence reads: CAWSVLAGGPQEQYF. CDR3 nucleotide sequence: TGTGCCTGGAGTGTACTAGCGGGAGGGCCCCAGGAGCAGTATTTT.

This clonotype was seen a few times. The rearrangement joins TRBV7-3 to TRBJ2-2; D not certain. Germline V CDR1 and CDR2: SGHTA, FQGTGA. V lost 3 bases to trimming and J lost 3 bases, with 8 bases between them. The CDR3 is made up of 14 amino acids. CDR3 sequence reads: CASSFSRDTGELFF. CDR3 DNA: TGTGCCAGCAGCTTTTCTCGGGACACCGGGGAGCTGTTTTTT.

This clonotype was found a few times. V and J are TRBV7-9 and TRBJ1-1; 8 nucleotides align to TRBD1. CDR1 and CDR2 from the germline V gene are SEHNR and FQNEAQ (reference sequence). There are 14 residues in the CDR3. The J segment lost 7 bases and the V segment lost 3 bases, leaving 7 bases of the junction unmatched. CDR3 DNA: TGTGCCAGCAGCTTCCCAGGACAGGGCAGTGAAGCTTTCTTT. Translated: CASSFPGQGSEAFF.

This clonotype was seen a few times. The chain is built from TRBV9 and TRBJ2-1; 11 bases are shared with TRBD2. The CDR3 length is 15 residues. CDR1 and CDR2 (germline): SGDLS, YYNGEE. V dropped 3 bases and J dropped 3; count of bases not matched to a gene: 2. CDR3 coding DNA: TGTGCCAGCAGCGGGACTAGCGGGTACTACAATGAGCAGTTCTTC. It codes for CASSGTSGYYNEQFF.

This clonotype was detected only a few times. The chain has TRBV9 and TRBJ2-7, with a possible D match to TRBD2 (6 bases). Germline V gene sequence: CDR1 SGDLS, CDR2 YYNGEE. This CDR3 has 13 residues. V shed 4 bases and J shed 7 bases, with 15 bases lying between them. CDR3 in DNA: TGTGCCAGCAGCCCACGACTAGACTCGGAGCAGTACTTC. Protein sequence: CASSPRLDSEQYF.

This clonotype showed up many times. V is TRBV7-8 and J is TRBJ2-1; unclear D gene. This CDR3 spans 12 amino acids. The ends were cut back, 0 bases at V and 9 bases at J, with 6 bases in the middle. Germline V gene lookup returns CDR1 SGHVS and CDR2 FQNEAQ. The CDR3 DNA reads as TGTGCCAGCAGCTTAGCTAGTTTTGAGCAGTTCTTC. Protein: CASSLASFEQFF.

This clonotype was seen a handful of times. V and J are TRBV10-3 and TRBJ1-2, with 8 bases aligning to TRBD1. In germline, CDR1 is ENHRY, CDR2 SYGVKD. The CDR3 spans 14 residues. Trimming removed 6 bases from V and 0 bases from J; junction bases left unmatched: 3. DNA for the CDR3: TGTGCCATCAGGCAGGGGGCTTCTAACTATGGCTACACCTTC. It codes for CAIRQGASNYGYTF.

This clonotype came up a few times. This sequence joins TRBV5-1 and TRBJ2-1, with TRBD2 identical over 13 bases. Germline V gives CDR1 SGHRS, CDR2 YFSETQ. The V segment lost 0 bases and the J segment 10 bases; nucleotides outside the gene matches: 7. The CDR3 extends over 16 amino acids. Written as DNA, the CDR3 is TGCGCCAGCAGCTTGGAACTAGCGGGAGGGCCACGAGAGCAGTTCTTC. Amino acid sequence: CASSLELAGGPREQFF.

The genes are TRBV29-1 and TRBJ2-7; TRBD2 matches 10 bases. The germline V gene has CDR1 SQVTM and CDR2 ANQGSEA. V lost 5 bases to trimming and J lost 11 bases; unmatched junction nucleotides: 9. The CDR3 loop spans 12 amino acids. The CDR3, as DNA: TGCAGCGTTTTCGATAGCGGGGGGAGAAAGTACTTC. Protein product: CSVFDSGGRKYF.